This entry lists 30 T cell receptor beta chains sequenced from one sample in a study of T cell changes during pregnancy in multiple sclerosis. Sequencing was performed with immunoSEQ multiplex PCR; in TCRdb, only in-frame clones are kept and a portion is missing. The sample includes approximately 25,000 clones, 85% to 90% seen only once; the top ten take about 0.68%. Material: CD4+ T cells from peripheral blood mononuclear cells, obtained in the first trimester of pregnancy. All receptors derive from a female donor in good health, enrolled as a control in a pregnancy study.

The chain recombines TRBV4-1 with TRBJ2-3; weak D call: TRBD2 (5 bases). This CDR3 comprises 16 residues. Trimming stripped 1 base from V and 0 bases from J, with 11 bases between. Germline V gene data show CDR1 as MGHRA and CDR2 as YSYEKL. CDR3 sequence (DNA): TGCGCCAGCAGCCAAGTCGGGATTACTAGCACAGATACGCAGTATTTT. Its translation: CASSQVGITSTDTQYF.

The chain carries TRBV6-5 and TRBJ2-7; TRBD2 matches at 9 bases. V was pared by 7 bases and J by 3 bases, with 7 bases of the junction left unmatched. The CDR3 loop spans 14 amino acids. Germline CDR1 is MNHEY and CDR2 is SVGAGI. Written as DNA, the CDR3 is TGTGCCAGCACGGGTGGGACTAGCTTCTACGAGCAGTACTTC. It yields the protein CASTGGTSFYEQYF.

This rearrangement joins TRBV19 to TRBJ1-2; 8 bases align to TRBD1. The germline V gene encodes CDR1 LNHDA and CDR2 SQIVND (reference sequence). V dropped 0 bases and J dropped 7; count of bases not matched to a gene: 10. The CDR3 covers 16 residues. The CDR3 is CASSIDTWTGRSGYTF. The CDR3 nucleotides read TGTGCCAGTAGTATAGACACCTGGACAGGGAGATCTGGCTACACCTTC.

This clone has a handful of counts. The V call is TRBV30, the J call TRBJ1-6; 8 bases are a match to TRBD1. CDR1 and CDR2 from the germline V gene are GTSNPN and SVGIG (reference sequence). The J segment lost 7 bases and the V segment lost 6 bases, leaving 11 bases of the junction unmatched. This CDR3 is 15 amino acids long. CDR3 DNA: TGTGCCTGTTACAGGGGGGACTATAGAAATTCACCCCTCCACTTT. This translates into CACYRGDYRNSPLHF.

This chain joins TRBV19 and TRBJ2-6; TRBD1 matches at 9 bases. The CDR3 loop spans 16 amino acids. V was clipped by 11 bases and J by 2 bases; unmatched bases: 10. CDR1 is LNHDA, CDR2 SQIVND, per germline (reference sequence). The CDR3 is CASSGTGRAGANVLTF. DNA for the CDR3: TGTGCCTCATCCGGGACAGGGAGAGCTGGGGCCAACGTCCTGACTTTC.

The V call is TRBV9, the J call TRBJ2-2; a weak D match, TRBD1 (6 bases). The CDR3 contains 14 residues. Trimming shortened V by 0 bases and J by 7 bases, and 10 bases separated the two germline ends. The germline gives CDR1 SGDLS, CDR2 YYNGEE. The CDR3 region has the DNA TGTGCCAGCAGCGTAGTGGACAGCTACGGGGAGCTGTTTTTT. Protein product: CASSVVDSYGELFF.

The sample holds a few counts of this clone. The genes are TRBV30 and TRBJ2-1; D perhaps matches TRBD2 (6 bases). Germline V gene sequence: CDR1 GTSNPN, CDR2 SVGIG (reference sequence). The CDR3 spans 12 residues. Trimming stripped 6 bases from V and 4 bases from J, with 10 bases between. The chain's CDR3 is CACSRGYNEQFF. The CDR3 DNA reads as TGTGCCTGCAGTCGGGGGTACAATGAGCAGTTCTTC.

The CDR3 protein is CASSPMDRFSYEQYF. The CDR3 DNA sequence: TGTGCCAGTAGCCCCATGGACAGGTTTTCCTACGAGCAGTACTTC. The rearrangement links TRBV19 to TRBJ2-7; 7 bases agree with TRBD1. Germline V gene sequence: CDR1 LNHDA, CDR2 SQIVND (reference sequence). The CDR3 loop spans 15 amino acids. Trimming at V came to 6 bases and at J to 1 base, leaving 9 bases not matched to a gene.

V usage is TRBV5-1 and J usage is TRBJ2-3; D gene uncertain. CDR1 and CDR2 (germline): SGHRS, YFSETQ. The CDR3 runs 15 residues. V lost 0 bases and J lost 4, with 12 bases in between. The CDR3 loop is CASSLAAAAADTQYF. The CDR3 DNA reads TGCGCCAGCAGCTTGGCCGCGGCAGCCGCAGATACGCAGTATTTT.

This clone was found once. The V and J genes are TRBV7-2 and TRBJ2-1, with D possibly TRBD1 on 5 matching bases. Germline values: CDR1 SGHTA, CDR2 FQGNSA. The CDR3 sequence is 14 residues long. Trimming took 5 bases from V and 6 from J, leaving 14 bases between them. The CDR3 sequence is CASSPIATGNEQFF. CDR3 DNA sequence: TGTGCCAGCAGCCCGATAGCCACAGGCAATGAGCAGTTCTTC.

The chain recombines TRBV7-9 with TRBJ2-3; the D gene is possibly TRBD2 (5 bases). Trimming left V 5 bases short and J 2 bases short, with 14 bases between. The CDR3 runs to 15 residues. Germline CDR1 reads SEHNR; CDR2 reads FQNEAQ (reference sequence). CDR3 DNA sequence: TGTGCCAGCAGCCTCGTTGGCGGGTTCACAGATACGCAGTATTTT. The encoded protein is CASSLVGGFTDTQYF.

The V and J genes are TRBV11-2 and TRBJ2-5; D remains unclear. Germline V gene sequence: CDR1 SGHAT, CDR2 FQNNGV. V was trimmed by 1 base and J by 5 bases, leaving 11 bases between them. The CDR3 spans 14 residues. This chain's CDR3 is CASSLGNSKETQYF. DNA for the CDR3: TGTGCCAGCAGCTTAGGTAATAGCAAGGAGACCCAGTACTTC.

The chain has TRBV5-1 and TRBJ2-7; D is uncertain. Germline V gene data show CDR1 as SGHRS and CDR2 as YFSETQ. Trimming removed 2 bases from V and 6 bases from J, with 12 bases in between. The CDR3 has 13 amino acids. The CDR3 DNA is TGCGCCAGCAGCTTTCGCGAGCATTTCGAGCAGTACTTC. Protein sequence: CASSFREHFEQYF.

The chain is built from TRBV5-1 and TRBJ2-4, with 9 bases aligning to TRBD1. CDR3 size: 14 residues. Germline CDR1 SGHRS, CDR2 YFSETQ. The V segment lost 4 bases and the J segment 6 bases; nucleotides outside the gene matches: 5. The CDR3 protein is CASSAGQGSNIQYF. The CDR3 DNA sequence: TGCGCCAGCAGCGCGGGACAGGGATCAAACATTCAGTACTTC.

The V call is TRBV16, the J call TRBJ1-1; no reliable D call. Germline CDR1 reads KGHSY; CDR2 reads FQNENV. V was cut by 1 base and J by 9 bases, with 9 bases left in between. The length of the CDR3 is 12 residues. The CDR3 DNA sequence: TGTGCCAGCAGCCAATTACAGCGGAAAGCTTTCTTT. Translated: CASSQLQRKAFF.

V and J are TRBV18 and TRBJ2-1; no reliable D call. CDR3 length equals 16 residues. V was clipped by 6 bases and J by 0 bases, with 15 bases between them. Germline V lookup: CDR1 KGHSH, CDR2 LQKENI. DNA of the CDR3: TGTGCCAGCTCCCGAAGCTCACCGAGCTCCTACAATGAGCAGTTCTTC. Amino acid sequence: CASSRSSPSSYNEQFF.

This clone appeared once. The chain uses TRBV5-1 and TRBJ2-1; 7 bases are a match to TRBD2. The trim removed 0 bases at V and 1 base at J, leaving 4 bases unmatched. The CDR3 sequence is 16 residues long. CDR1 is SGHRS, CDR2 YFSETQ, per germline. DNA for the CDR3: TGCGCCAGCAGCTTGGGGCTAGCGGTATCCTACAATGAGCAGTTCTTC. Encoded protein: CASSLGLAVSYNEQFF.

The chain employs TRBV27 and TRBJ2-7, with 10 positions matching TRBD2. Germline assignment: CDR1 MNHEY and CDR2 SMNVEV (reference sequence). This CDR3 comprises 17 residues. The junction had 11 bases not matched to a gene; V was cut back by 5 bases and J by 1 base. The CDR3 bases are TGTGCCAGCAGTACACAACCTAGCGGGAGATGGTCCTACGAGCAGTACTTC. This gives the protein CASSTQPSGRWSYEQYF.

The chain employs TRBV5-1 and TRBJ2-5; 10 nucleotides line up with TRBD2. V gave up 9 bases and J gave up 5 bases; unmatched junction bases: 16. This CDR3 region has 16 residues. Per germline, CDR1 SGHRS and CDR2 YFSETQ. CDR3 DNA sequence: TGCGCCACCATGGGGGGGCTAGCGGGAGCCAAGGAGACCCAGTACTTC. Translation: CATMGGLAGAKETQYF.

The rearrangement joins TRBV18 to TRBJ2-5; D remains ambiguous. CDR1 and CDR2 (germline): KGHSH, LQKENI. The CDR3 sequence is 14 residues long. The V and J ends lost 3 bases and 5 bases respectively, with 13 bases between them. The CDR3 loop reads CASSPVENRETQYF. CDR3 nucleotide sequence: TGTGCCAGCTCACCGGTCGAGAATCGGGAGACCCAGTACTTC.

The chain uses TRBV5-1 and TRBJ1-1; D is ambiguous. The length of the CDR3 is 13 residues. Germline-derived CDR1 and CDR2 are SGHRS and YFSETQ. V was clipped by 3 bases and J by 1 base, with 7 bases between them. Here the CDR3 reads CASSSNTNTEAFF. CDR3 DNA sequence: TGCGCCAGCAGCTCCAACACGAACACTGAAGCTTTCTTT.

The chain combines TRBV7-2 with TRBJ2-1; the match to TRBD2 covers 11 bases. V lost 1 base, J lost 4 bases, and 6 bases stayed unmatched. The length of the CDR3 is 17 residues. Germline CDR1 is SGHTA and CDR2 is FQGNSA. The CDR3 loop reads CASSLDGASGGYNEQFF. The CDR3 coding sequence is TGTGCCAGCAGCTTAGACGGGGCTAGCGGGGGGTACAATGAGCAGTTCTTC. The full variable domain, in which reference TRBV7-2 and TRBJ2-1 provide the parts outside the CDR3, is GAGVSQSPSNKVTEKGKDVELRCDPISGHTALYWYRQSLGQGLEFLIYFQGNSAPDKSGLPSDRFSAERTGGSVSTLTIQRTQQEDSAVYLCASSLDGASGGYNEQFFGPGTRLTVL.

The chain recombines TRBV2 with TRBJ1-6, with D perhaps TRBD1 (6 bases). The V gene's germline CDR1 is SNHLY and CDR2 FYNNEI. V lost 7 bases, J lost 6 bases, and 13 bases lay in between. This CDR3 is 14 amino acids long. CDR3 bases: TGTGCCAGCAACGGGGGGGGCCCTAATTCACCCCTCCACTTT. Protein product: CASNGGGPNSPLHF. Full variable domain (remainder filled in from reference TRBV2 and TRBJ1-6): EPEVTQTPSHQVTQMGQEVILRCVPISNHLYFYWYRQILGQKVEFLVSFYNNEISEKSEIFDDQFSVERPDGSNFTLKIRSTKLEDSAMYFCASNGGGPNSPLHFGNGTRLTVT.

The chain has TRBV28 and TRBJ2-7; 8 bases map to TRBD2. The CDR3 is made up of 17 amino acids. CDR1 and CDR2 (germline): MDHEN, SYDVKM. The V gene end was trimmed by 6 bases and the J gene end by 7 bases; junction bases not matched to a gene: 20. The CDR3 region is CASSYYRWKRERKEQYF. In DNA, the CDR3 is TGTGCCAGCAGCTACTATCGATGGAAGCGGGAGAGGAAAGAGCAGTACTTC.

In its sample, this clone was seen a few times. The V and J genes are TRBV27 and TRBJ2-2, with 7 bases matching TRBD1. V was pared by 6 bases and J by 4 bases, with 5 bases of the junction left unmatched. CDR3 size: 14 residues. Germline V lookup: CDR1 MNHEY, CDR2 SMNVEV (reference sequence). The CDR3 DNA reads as TGTGCCAGCAGGGCTGGACAGGCCACCGGGGAGCTGTTTTTT. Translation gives CASRAGQATGELFF.

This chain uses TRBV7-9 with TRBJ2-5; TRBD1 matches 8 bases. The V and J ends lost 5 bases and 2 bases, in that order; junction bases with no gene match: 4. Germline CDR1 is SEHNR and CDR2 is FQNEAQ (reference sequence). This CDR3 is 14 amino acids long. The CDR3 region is CASSRNRGQETQYF. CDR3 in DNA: TGTGCCAGCAGCCGCAACAGGGGGCAAGAGACCCAGTACTTC.

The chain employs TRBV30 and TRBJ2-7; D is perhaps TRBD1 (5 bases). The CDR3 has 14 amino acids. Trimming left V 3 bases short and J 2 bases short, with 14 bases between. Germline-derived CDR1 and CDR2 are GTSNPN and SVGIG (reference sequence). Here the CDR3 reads CAWRDKAATYEQYF. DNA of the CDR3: TGTGCCTGGAGGGACAAGGCCGCAACCTACGAGCAGTACTTC.

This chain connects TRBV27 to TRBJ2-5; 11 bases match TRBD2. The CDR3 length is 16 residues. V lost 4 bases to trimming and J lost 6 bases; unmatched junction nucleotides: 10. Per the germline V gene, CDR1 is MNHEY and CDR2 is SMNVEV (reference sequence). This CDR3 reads CASSSLTSGRRKTQYF. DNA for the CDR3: TGTGCCAGCAGTTCTCTCACTAGCGGGAGAAGAAAGACCCAGTACTTC.

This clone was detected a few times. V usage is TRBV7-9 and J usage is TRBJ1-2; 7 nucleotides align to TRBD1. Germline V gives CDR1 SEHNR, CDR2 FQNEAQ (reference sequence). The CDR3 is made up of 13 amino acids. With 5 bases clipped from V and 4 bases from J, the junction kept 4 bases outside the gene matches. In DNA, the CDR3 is TGTGCCAGCAGCGCTAGGGACAGCTATGGCTACACCTTC. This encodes CASSARDSYGYTF.

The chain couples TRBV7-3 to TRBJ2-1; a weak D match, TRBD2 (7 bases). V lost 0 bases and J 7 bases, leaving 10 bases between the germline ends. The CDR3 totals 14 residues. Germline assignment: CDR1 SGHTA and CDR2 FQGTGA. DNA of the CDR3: TGTGCCAGCAGCTTAACGGGGGGGCTTAATGAGCAGTTCTTC. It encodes CASSLTGGLNEQFF.